The clone carrying this T cell receptor (beta chain) was counted between two and nine times. Its antigen is not identified. The data were obtained in a study of beta chain features in type 1 diabetes. In the study overall: The patient and healthy donor groups were comparable for age, gender and cell yields. All samples together contributed 100 million to 120 million sorted cells for examination. Study-wide findings and caveats: Diminished insertions and augmented deletions at VDJ junctions characterized type 1 diabetes patients. TCRB rearrangement may or may not be influenced by HLA type; here this remained unresolved. Researchers report that Type 1 diabetes patients had moderately but significantly shorter TCRB CDR3s across all four CD4+ subsets.

Of the isolated RNA, all was reverse transcribed, and so the sequenced material was expressed TCRB transcripts. Profiling relied on immunoSEQ multiplex PCR, and the TCRdb table lists in-frame clones only, not all of them. The sample records 200,000 to 250,000 clones, 11% to 15% being singletons. The CDR3 consists of 14 residues. Germline-derived CDR1 and CDR2 are ENHRY and SYGVKD. Trimming removed 0 bases from V and 5 bases from J; junction bases left unmatched: 4. This clonotype was sampled from a man aged 30-40 years with type 1 diabetes. V gene TRBV10-3 combines with J gene TRBJ2-7; 7 positions match TRBD2. Material: naive CD4+ T cells from blood. In DNA form, the CDR3 reads TGTGCCATCAGTGAGTCCGGGGGGAAGGACGAGCAGTACTTC. Translation gives CAISESGGKDEQYF.